In this sample, the clone carrying this TCR beta chain turned up a few times. The antigen remains undetermined. Other DNA sequences from this sample encode an identical CDR3 as well. J was trimmed by 4 bases and V by 6 bases; bases with no gene match: 12. CDR1 and CDR2 (germline): SQVTM, ANQGSEA. The CDR3 extends over 15 amino acids. This record comes from a study of beta chain features in type 1 diabetes. The study, taken as a whole, reports: Shortening that was moderate but significant affected the TCRB CDR3s of Type 1 diabetes patients in all four CD4+ subsets.

All of the isolated RNA was reverse transcribed, so expressed TCRB transcripts were sequenced. Using immunoSEQ multiplex PCR, the repertoire was profiled, and TCRdb retains in-frame clones only, with some absent. The repertoire holds a few hundred thousand clones, with 10% to 15% as singletons. V gene TRBV29-1 combines with J gene TRBJ2-7; 10 nucleotides line up with TRBD2. The receptor was derived from a woman aged 18-35 years with type 1 diabetes. The sample was naive CD4+ T cells from blood. DNA for the CDR3: TGCAGCGTGGCGGCAGCGGGAGGGCCTCGGTACGAGCAGTACTTC. Amino acid sequence: CSVAAAGGPRYEQYF.